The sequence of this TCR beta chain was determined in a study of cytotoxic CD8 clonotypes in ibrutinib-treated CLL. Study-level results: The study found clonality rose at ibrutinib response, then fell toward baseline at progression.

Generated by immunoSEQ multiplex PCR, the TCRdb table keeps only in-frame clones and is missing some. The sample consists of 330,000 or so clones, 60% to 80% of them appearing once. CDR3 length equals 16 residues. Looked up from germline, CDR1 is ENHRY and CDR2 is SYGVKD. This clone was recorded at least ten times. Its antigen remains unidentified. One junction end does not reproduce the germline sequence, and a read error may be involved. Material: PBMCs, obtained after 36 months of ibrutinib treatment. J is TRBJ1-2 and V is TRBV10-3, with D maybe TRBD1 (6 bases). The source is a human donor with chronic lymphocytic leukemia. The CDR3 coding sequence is TGTGCCAGCAGTTCCCCCTGGACAGTTCCCAACTATGGCTACACCTTC. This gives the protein CASSSPWTVPNYGYTF.